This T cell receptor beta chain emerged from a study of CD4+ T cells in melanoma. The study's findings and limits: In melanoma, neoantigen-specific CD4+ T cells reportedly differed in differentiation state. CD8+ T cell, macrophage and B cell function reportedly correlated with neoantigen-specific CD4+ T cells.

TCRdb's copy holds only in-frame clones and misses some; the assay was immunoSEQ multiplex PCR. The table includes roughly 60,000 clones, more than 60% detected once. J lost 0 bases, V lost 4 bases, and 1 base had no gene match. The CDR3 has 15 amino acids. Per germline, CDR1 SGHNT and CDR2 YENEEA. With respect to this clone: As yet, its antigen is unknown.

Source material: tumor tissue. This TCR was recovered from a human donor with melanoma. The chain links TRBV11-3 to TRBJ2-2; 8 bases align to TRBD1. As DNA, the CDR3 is TGTGCCAGCAGCTCGGACAGGGCGAACACCGGGGAGCTGTTTTTT. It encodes CASSSDRANTGELFF.